The rows below give T cell receptor beta chains drawn from one sample of a study of cytomegalovirus exposure and HLA in healthy donors. Libraries were prepared by immunoSEQ multiplex PCR; TCRdb keeps only in-frame clonotypes and omits some of them. The data contain approximately 210,000 clones, roughly 80% of them singletons. The source material was PBMCs. Receptors originate from a woman between 25 and 40 years old in good health and CMV-seropositive. The CDR3 runs from the conserved cysteine through the conserved F or W. D genes are given only for firm matches. Expanded clones get a size class; other rows say once, few or many, or leave the size out.

cdr3_nt cdr3_aa v_call d_call clone_size j_call
TGTGCCAGCAGAACACGACTAGCGGGGGTCGGTGAGCAGTTCTTC CASRTRLAGVGEQFF TRBV6-1 TRBD2 . TRBJ2-1
TGTGCCAGTAGTATAGGAGGCCGGGACTATGGCTACACCTTC CASSIGGRDYGYTF TRBV19 . few TRBJ1-2
TGTGCCAGCAGCACGGGGACTAGCGGGCGGGGTGAGCAGTTCTTC CASSTGTSGRGEQFF TRBV7-2 TRBD2 once TRBJ2-1
TGTGCCAGCAGTTTTGTAGGGGTTGAAGATACGCAGTATTTT CASSFVGVEDTQYF TRBV28 . . TRBJ2-3
TGTGCCAGCAGCCCAAAGAACACCGGGGAGCTGTTTTTT CASSPKNTGELFF TRBV14 . few TRBJ2-2
TGTGCCTTGACGGGCGGGGGGCAGGTCACTGAAGCTTTCTTT CALTGGGQVTEAFF TRBV10-3 . . TRBJ1-1
TGCAGCGTTGACGACAGGGGTTCCCCTAACACTGAAGCTTTCTTT CSVDDRGSPNTEAFF TRBV29-1 TRBD1 . TRBJ1-1
TGCAGCGTTGTTGACCGGGGTGATCAGCCCCAGCATTTT CSVVDRGDQPQHF TRBV29-1 . once TRBJ1-5
TGTGCCAGCAAGGAGGGTTTGGGGGAGAGCTATGGCTACACCTTC CASKEGLGESYGYTF TRBV2 . . TRBJ1-2
TGCGCCAGCAGCCAAGGCGGGGGCAGGTCCTACAATGAGCAGTTCTTC CASSQGGGRSYNEQFF TRBV4-3 . . TRBJ2-1
TGTGCCAGCAGCTATGGGGGGTACCAAGAGACCCAGTACTTC CASSYGGYQETQYF TRBV5-5 . . TRBJ2-5
TGTGCCAGCAGCCCTGACAGCCGCGGCAATCAGCCCCAGCATTTT CASSPDSRGNQPQHF TRBV7-2 . . TRBJ1-5
TGCGCCAGCAGCCAAGAGCGCGGGGCGGAGGGATCACCCCTCCACTTT CASSQERGAEGSPLHF TRBV4-1 . . TRBJ1-6
TGTGCCAGCAGTCAGGGACAGGGATTTCACGAGCAGTACTTC CASSQGQGFHEQYF TRBV6-5 TRBD1 once TRBJ2-7
TGTGCCAGCAGCAAAGGGACAGGACTCTATGGCTACACCTTC CASSKGTGLYGYTF TRBV7-2 TRBD1 . TRBJ1-2
TGTGCCAGCACCCCGAGTGGAGGGTTTGATTCACCCCTCCACTTT CASTPSGGFDSPLHF TRBV28 . . TRBJ1-6
TGTGCCAGCAGTGAATGGGCTAGCGGGAGTTACGAGCAGTACTTC CASSEWASGSYEQYF TRBV2 TRBD2 . TRBJ2-7
TGTGCCAGCAGTTACCGGGTCGCTAATGAAAAACTGTTTTTT CASSYRVANEKLFF TRBV6-6 . . TRBJ1-4
TGTGCCAGCAGTTTACGAAGGGGACTGGGGGATACGCAGTATTTT CASSLRRGLGDTQYF TRBV6-1 . . TRBJ2-3
TGCGCCAGTAAAGCCGGGACACCAGAGTTTTACGAGCAGTACTTC CASKAGTPEFYEQYF TRBV5-1 . . TRBJ2-7
TGTGCCAGCAGTCCCGGACTCTCTTTTGGAGAGACCCAGTACTTC CASSPGLSFGETQYF TRBV2 . few TRBJ2-5
TGTGCCAGCAGTCAACTAGCGGGAGCCTACAATGAGCAGTTCTTC CASSQLAGAYNEQFF TRBV6-5 TRBD2 . TRBJ2-1
TGCAGCGTTCAAAAAGCTAGGTACAATGAGCAGTTCTTC CSVQKARYNEQFF TRBV29-1 . once TRBJ2-1
TGTGCCAGTACCCCTTCCCCCGCGGGGTTCTCGTACGAGCAGTACTTC CASTPSPAGFSYEQYF TRBV19 . . TRBJ2-7
TGTGCCAGCAGCTCGGGTTATAACACTGAAGCTTTCTTT CASSSGYNTEAFF TRBV7-3 . . TRBJ1-1
TGTGCCAGCAGCTTAGGCGGGGGGGATTTGTATGAGCAGTTCTTC CASSLGGGDLYEQFF TRBV7-2 TRBD2 . TRBJ2-1